This T cell receptor (beta chain) was recorded in a study of blood T cell repertoires in COVID-19. Study details: The United States, Italy and Spain supplied acute and convalescent COVID-19 samples.

The V and J ends lost 2 bases and 7 bases, in that order; junction bases with no gene match: 11. CDR3 size: 15 residues. In germline, CDR1 is SGHVS, CDR2 FQNEAQ. The method was immunoSEQ multiplex PCR; TCRdb's version includes in-frame clones alone and lacks a portion of them. The sample yields about 190,000 clones, over 70% seen once. The source of this sequence is a man in his sixties with acute or convalescent COVID-19. Sequenced input: peripheral blood. J is TRBJ2-7 and V is TRBV7-8; TRBD1 matches 7 bases. CDR3 amino acids: CASSLRRQGAEEQYF. The CDR3 DNA sequence: TGTGCCAGCAGCTTACGGCGACAGGGTGCGGAAGAGCAGTACTTC.